This T cell receptor (beta chain) is from a study of vaccination and CD4 T cells after COVID-19. Looking at the study overall: Cells were stimulated with overlapping spike peptides from SARS-CoV-2, HCoV-NL63, HCoV-OC43 and HCoV-229E.

As regards this clonotype: Its antigen remains unidentified.

The treatment denotes: approximately 9-day PBMC culture with coronavirus spike peptide pools or control peptides (ViraFEST assay). Following a culture period (around ten days), negative selection was used to isolate CD4+ T cells. CDR1 is SGHTA and CDR2 is FQGTGA in the germline V gene. V lost 1 base, J lost 4 bases, and 4 bases lay in between. The CDR3 spans 13 residues. An Oncomine TCR Beta short-read assay was used to sequence the DNA from cultured CD4+ T cells. TCRdb used MiXCR to reprocess the PCR reads, holding one entry per CDR3 protein. The repertoire holds about 12,000 distinct CDR3 sequences, with around 60% as singletons.

The J gene is TRBJ2-2, the V gene TRBV7-3; no definite D call. The sample consisted of CD4+ T cells from blood, cultured in vitro. This sequence originates from a human donor who had recovered from COVID-19. The CDR3 region has the DNA TGTGCCAGCAGCTTAATGACCACCGGGGAGCTGTTTTTT. Translation gives CASSLMTTGELFF.